Listed below are T cell receptor beta chains from one sample, sequenced in a study of a mutant IDH1 vaccine in newly diagnosed glioma. Their recognized antigens are unknown. Clones were read by immunoSEQ multiplex PCR, and TCRdb kept only the in-frame ones, dropping some. The sample gives almost 95,000 clones, around 92% of which show up once; approximately 0.8% is in the top ten. Source: PBMCs, taken from a glioma patient whose treatment included an IDH1 peptide vaccine. These receptor sequences come from a woman in her fifties or sixties with glioma. Both conserved end residues are part of each CDR3. D genes are given only for firm matches. Clone size is not always given. Where it is, it says once, few, many or a class for expanded clones.

v_gene,d_gene,j_gene,abundance,CDR3aa,CDR3nt
TRBV10-2,-,TRBJ2-2,-,CASSDRYTGELFF,TGCGCCAGCAGTGACCGATACACCGGGGAGCTGTTTTTT
TRBV14,-,TRBJ1-6,once,CASSQEGFSPLHF,TGTGCCAGCAGCCAAGAAGGGTTCTCACCCCTCCACTTT
TRBV7-2,TRBD2,TRBJ2-1,-,CASSSHLGLAGVEREQFF,TGTGCCAGCAGCTCCCATCTGGGACTAGCGGGGGTCGAAAGGGAGCAGTTCTTC
TRBV6-6,TRBD1,TRBJ1-4,-,CASSYSGTANEKLFF,TGTGCCAGCAGTTACTCCGGGACAGCGAATGAAAAACTGTTTTTT
TRBV10-2,-,TRBJ2-7,-,CASSGQGLYEQYF,TGCGCCAGCAGTGGGCAGGGGCTCTACGAGCAGTACTTC
TRBV6-1,-,TRBJ1-2,-,CASSEMAGYTF,TGTGCCAGCAGTGAAATGGCCGGCTACACCTTC
TRBV18,-,TRBJ2-7,-,CASSRTHLSSYEQYF,TGTGCCAGCTCAAGGACACACCTGAGCTCCTACGAGCAGTACTTC
TRBV6-6,TRBD2,TRBJ2-7,-,CASSQGLAVYEQYF,TGTGCCAGCTCACAGGGACTAGCGGTCTACGAGCAGTACTTC
TRBV28,-,TRBJ2-7,-,CASSSNGWGASYEQYF,TGTGCCAGCAGTTCTAACGGGTGGGGGGCCTCCTACGAGCAGTACTTC
TRBV28,TRBD2,TRBJ2-1,-,CASRRTSHNEQFF,TGTGCCAGCAGGAGGACTAGCCACAATGAGCAGTTCTTC
TRBV30,-,TRBJ1-2,-,CAWGVERSYGYTF,TGTGCCTGGGGTGTCGAAAGGAGCTATGGCTACACCTTC
TRBV28,-,TRBJ2-7,-,CASSLRRQFHEQYF,TGTGCCAGCAGCCTCAGGCGACAGTTCCACGAGCAGTACTTC
TRBV27,TRBD1,TRBJ1-2,-,CASSWTGTGGGGYTF,TGTGCCAGCAGTTGGACCGGGACAGGGGGCGGTGGCTACACCTTC
TRBV2,TRBD1,TRBJ1-2,-,CASRDRGNYGYTF,TGTGCCAGCAGGGACAGGGGGAACTATGGCTACACCTTC
TRBV27,TRBD2,TRBJ2-7,-,CASSLWGLAGDEQYF,TGTGCCAGCAGTTTATGGGGACTAGCGGGCGACGAGCAGTACTTC
TRBV6-5,-,TRBJ2-7,-,CASSYSGGEDFNEQYF,TGTGCCAGCAGTTACTCAGGGGGAGAGGACTTTAACGAGCAGTACTTC
TRBV6-5,-,TRBJ2-3,-,CASRKTDTQYF,TGTGCCAGCAGAAAAACAGATACGCAGTATTTT
TRBV28,TRBD1,TRBJ1-5,-,CASTSTGAGNQPQHF,TGTGCCAGCACCTCCACAGGGGCAGGTAATCAGCCCCAGCATTTT
TRBV14,-,TRBJ2-7,-,CASSHYSVPYEQYF,TGTGCCAGCAGCCACTATTCAGTTCCTTACGAGCAGTACTTC
TRBV7-6,-,TRBJ2-3,once,CASSLLAGQGDTQYF,TGTGCCAGCAGCTTACTAGCGGGACAGGGAGATACGCAGTATTTT
TRBV7-3,-,TRBJ1-1,-,CASSSRTDAAFF,TGTGCCAGCAGCTCTCGGACAGACGCAGCTTTCTTT
TRBV5-8,TRBD1,TRBJ1-1,-,CASSSSDRRNTEAFF,TGTGCCAGCAGCTCTTCGGACAGGCGGAACACTGAAGCTTTCTTT
TRBV5-5,-,TRBJ1-1,-,CASSLISGVTEAFF,TGTGCCAGCAGCTTAATCTCAGGGGTCACTGAAGCTTTCTTT
TRBV10-1,TRBD1,TRBJ1-2,-,CASSEDRAYGYTF,TGCGCCAGCAGTGAGGACAGGGCCTATGGCTACACCTTC
TRBV6-5,-,TRBJ2-2,-,CASTGTPLTGELFF,TGTGCCAGCACCGGGACCCCCCTCACCGGGGAGCTGTTTTTT
TRBV6-6,TRBD1,TRBJ2-7,-,CASSSGTGGYEQYF,TGTGCCAGCAGTTCCGGGACAGGGGGGTACGAGCAGTACTTC
TRBV29-1,-,TRBJ2-7,-,CSAFGGANGHLSYEQYF,TGCAGCGCCTTCGGTGGGGCAAATGGGCACTTGTCCTACGAGCAGTACTTC
TRBV5-1,TRBD1,TRBJ1-4,-,CASSQSWGQGAGEKLFF,TGCGCCAGCAGTCAAAGCTGGGGACAGGGGGCAGGAGAAAAACTGTTTTTT
TRBV7-9,TRBD2,TRBJ2-7,-,CASSRTRSGEQYF,TGTGCCAGCAGCAGGACTAGATCTGGCGAGCAGTACTTC
TRBV6-1,TRBD1,TRBJ2-7,-,CASSGGTGAYEQYF,TGTGCCAGCAGTGGTGGGACAGGGGCGTACGAGCAGTACTTC
TRBV7-3,TRBD1,TRBJ2-1,-,CASSLRPGGRGTHNEQFF,TGTGCCAGCAGCTTACGGCCAGGGGGACGGGGCACACACAATGAGCAGTTCTTC
TRBV27,-,TRBJ2-5,-,CASSQLSQETQYF,TGTGCCAGCAGTCAACTTTCACAAGAGACCCAGTACTTC
TRBV4-1,TRBD2,TRBJ2-7,-,CASSQAVAGRYEQYF,TGCGCCAGCAGCCAAGCTGTAGCGGGAAGGTACGAGCAGTACTTC
TRBV28,-,TRBJ1-6,-,CASSGVLYNSPLHF,TGTGCCTCTTCAGGGGTCCTCTATAATTCACCCCTCCACTTT
TRBV28,TRBD2,TRBJ2-1,-,CASSLLSGRSNEQFF,TGTGCCAGCAGTTTACTAAGCGGGAGATCCAATGAGCAGTTCTTC
TRBV5-1,-,TRBJ1-4,-,CASSFGGGTNEKLFF,TGCGCCAGCAGCTTCGGTGGGGGGACTAATGAAAAACTGTTTTTT
TRBV18,TRBD2,TRBJ2-7,-,CASSPLRTSGYEQYF,TGTGCCAGCTCACCACTAAGGACTAGCGGCTACGAGCAGTACTTC
TRBV12-5,-,TRBJ2-1,once,CASGLAQTSGTPLNEQFF,TGTGCTAGTGGTTTGGCACAGACGTCAGGGACACCCCTTAATGAGCAGTTCTTC
TRBV29-1,-,TRBJ2-7,-,CSVESLGDEQYF,TGCAGCGTTGAAAGCCTCGGGGACGAGCAGTACTTC
TRBV2,-,TRBJ2-3,-,CASSAGRGWTDTQYF,TGTGCCAGCAGCGCAGGGCGGGGATGGACAGATACGCAGTATTTT
TRBV10-3,TRBD1,TRBJ2-1,once,CAISGAGTEYNEQFF,TGTGCCATCAGTGGGGCTGGGACAGAGTACAATGAGCAGTTCTTC
TRBV7-8,TRBD2,TRBJ2-1,-,CASSPRLAGGPERSYNEQFF,TGTGCCAGCAGCCCGCGACTAGCGGGAGGGCCGGAGCGTTCCTACAATGAGCAGTTCTTC
TRBV30,-,TRBJ2-2,few,CAFGLAANTGELFF,TGTGCCTTCGGACTCGCCGCGAACACCGGGGAGCTGTTTTTT
TRBV10-1,-,TRBJ2-7,-,CASSGPSYEQYF,TGCGCCAGCAGTGGTCCCTCCTACGAGCAGTACTTC
TRBV18,TRBD1,TRBJ2-2,-,CASSPPSGTALGELFF,TGTGCCAGCTCACCACCTTCCGGGACAGCCTTGGGGGAGCTGTTTTTT
TRBV4-1,-,TRBJ2-3,-,CASSPRADTQYF,TGCGCCAGCAGCCCACGGGCAGATACGCAGTATTTT
TRBV15,-,TRBJ2-7,-,CATSISSEQYF,TGTGCCACCAGCATTTCCTCCGAGCAGTACTTC
TRBV27,-,TRBJ2-7,-,CASSTGRGGYYEQYF,TGTGCCAGCAGTACAGGGAGAGGGGGATACTACGAGCAGTACTTC
TRBV28,-,TRBJ2-3,-,CASSFGAGTQYF,TGTGCCAGCAGTTTTGGGGCGGGTACGCAGTATTTT
TRBV4-2,TRBD1,TRBJ1-5,-,CASSQRDSPNSNQPQHF,TGTGCCAGCAGCCAGAGGGACAGTCCTAATAGCAATCAGCCCCAGCATTTT
TRBV2,-,TRBJ1-2,-,CASNAGRYGYTF,TGTGCCAGCAATGCAGGGCGGTATGGCTACACCTTC
TRBV5-4,TRBD1,TRBJ2-7,-,CASSLGGQRPSYEQYF,TGTGCCAGCAGCTTGGGGGGACAGCGCCCTTCCTACGAGCAGTACTTC
TRBV9,-,TRBJ2-3,-,CASSVFHQAVSTDTQYF,TGTGCCAGCAGCGTATTCCACCAGGCGGTTAGCACAGATACGCAGTATTTT
TRBV4-1,-,TRBJ1-2,-,CASSQLGGMDGYTF,TGCGCCAGCAGCCAACTTGGGGGAATGGATGGCTACACCTTC
TRBV28,-,TRBJ1-1,-,CASTLLGQGNPAFF,TGTGCCAGCACCCTTCTGGGGCAGGGCAATCCCGCTTTCTTT
TRBV18,TRBD1,TRBJ1-1,-,CASSGSTGANTEAFF,TGTGCCAGCTCAGGATCGACAGGGGCGAACACTGAAGCTTTCTTT
TRBV10-1,-,TRBJ2-1,-,CASSPVVGGPGVNEQFF,TGCGCCAGCAGTCCTGTAGTAGGAGGGCCGGGGGTTAATGAGCAGTTCTTC
TRBV28,-,TRBJ1-3,-,CASNPRGPSGNTIYF,TGTGCCAGCAATCCCAGAGGACCCTCTGGAAACACCATATATTTT
TRBV2,-,TRBJ2-2,-,CASRREGAGELFF,TGTGCCAGCAGGAGGGAGGGGGCCGGGGAGCTGTTTTTT